These 32 T cell receptor beta chains share one sample of origin, sequenced in a study of CD8+CD57+ T cells in acquired aplastic anemia (dated by TCRdb to 2017 to 2018). These reads were obtained on an Illumina HiSeq 2000. TCR beta VDJ combination and CDR3 sequence profiling used genomic DNA as the template. TCRdb applied fastp at Q25 and MiXCR to the public reads, then kept only in-frame beta chains. Each record represents a unique CDR3 protein, reported with the most common genes and DNA among its rows. In this sample the table shows 200,000 to 250,000 distinct CDR3 sequences, roughly 50% of which occur a single time. Jointly, the top ten make up approximately 20% of the sample. Flow cytometry had shown CD8+CD57+ cell expansion in the patients selected for sequencing. Sequencing used sorted CD4+, CD8+, or CD8+CD57+ T cells (not recorded which) from PBMCs. These TCRs come from a human donor with aplastic anemia.

Remarks on this clonotype: A read error may explain this, as a much larger clone is one base away. The chain links TRBV20-1 to TRBJ2-4, with D perhaps TRBD2 (7 bases). The CDR3 has 16 residues. Trimming removed 0 bases from V and 0 bases from J, with 12 bases in between. Germline V gives CDR1 DFQATT, CDR2 SNEGSKA (reference sequence). CDR3 nucleotides: TGCAGTGCTAGAGAGGGGGGGCAGCTAGCCAAAAACATTCAGTACTTC. Translated: CSAREGGQLAKNIQYF.

Turning to this clonotype: This may come from a read error, since a much larger clone is one base off. The genes are TRBV7-8 and TRBJ2-7; D unresolved. This CDR3 is built from 12 residues. Looked up from germline, CDR1 is SGHVS and CDR2 is FQNEAQ. The CDR3 DNA is TGTGCCACCACCCCCGGACCCTACGAGCAGCACTTC. It encodes CATTPGPYEQHF.

A note on this clonotype: A much more abundant neighbour one base away suggests this may be a read error. The chain employs TRBV2 and TRBJ2-5; 7 nucleotides align to TRBD1. In germline, CDR1 is SNHLY, CDR2 FYNNEI. CDR3 length equals 12 residues. Trimming removed 6 bases from V and 7 bases from J; junction bases left unmatched: 5. DNA of the CDR3: TGTGCCAGCAGCGCAGGGGGAGTGACCCAGTACTTC. Protein product: CASSAGGVTQYF. Full variable domain (rest looked up from reference TRBV2 and TRBJ2-5): EPEVTQTPSHQVTQMGQEVILRCVPISNHLYFYWYRQILGQKVEFLVSFYNNEISEKSEIFDDQFSVERPDGSNFTLKIRSTKLEDSAMYFCASSAGGVTQYFGPGTRLLVL.

There are a few counts of this clonotype. CDR3 in DNA: TGTGCCAGCAGCGAGGGATCTCTCGGGAACACTGAAGCTTTCTTT. Residues: CASSEGSLGNTEAFF. The rearrangement joins TRBV6-1 to TRBJ1-1, with D hard to call. Germline V gives CDR1 MNHNS, CDR2 SASEGT. Deletions cut 6 bases from V and 1 base from J, with 15 bases between. CDR3 size: 15 residues.

This clonotype showed up many times. The chain links TRBV7-8 to TRBJ2-1; D is unresolved. This CDR3 has 16 residues. The germline V gene has CDR1 SGHVS and CDR2 FQNEAQ. Trimming removed 1 base at V and 0 bases at J, with 10 bases between. CDR3 amino acids: CASSLVGRSSYNEQFF. Written as DNA, the CDR3 is TGTGCCAGCAGCTTAGTAGGCAGGAGCTCCTACAATGAGCAGTTCTTC.

The genes are TRBV20-1 and TRBJ2-6; no firm D call. The CDR3 extends over 11 amino acids. V shed 6 bases and J shed 12 bases, with 12 bases lying between them. Germline values: CDR1 DFQATT, CDR2 SNEGSKA (reference sequence). The CDR3 protein is CSAPPSGVLTF. The CDR3 DNA sequence: TGCAGTGCCCCCCCCTCGGGCGTCCTGACTTTC.

This sequence joins TRBV7-2 and TRBJ2-5; tentative D call: TRBD2 (6 bases). Germline-derived CDR1 and CDR2 are SGHTA and FQGNSA. The CDR3 consists of 14 residues. The V end lost 4 bases, the J end lost 2 bases, and 11 bases lay between the germline ends. The CDR3 coding sequence is TGTGCCAGCAGCTACGGGACTCTACAAGAGACCCAGTACTTC. Translation gives CASSYGTLQETQYF.

This clonotype was picked up many times. V usage is TRBV29-1 and J usage is TRBJ1-1; 9 bases fit TRBD1. The CDR3 runs to 14 residues. Germline V lookup: CDR1 SQVTM, CDR2 ANQGSEA. With V trimmed by 5 bases and J by 0 bases, 4 bases remained unmatched. CDR3 sequence (DNA): TGCAGCGTTATGGACAGGGGTATGAACACTGAAGCTTTCTTT. Amino acid sequence: CSVMDRGMNTEAFF.

As DNA, the CDR3 is TGTGCCAGCAGCGTAGACGCGGGAGTTAACACAGATACGCAGTATTTT. This translates into CASSVDAGVNTDTQYF. V and J are TRBV9 and TRBJ2-3, with 7 nucleotides matching TRBD2. The CDR3 is 16 amino acids. Germline values: CDR1 SGDLS, CDR2 YYNGEE. V lost 0 bases, J lost 2 bases, and 6 bases stayed unmatched.

V usage is TRBV2 and J usage is TRBJ2-5; D gene uncertain. Germline-derived CDR1 and CDR2 are SNHLY and FYNNEI. The CDR3 sequence is 15 residues long. Trimming took 6 bases from V and 5 from J, leaving 19 bases between them. This chain's CDR3 is CASSVVLNTGETQYF. The CDR3 DNA reads as TGTGCCAGCAGCGTAGTCCTTAACACCGGGGAGACCCAGTACTTC.

The chain has TRBV29-1 and TRBJ2-7; the D gene is possibly TRBD1 (5 bases). V was clipped by 5 bases and J by 7 bases, with 15 bases between them. The V gene's germline CDR1 is SQVTM and CDR2 ANQGSEA. This CDR3 contains 12 residues. For the CDR3, the DNA is TGCAGCGTTAATTGGGGCCGGTATGAGCAGTACTTC. Its translation: CSVNWGRYEQYF.

The rearrangement joins TRBV19 to TRBJ2-1; either TRBD1 or TRBD2 may supply D (5 bases each). In germline, CDR1 is LNHDA, CDR2 SQIVND (reference sequence). This CDR3 is 16 amino acids long. Trimming left V 1 base short and J 4 bases short, with 14 bases between. Written as DNA, the CDR3 is TGTGCCAGTAGTATAGGACGAGGGGTCTTATACAATGAGCAGTTCTTC. Protein sequence: CASSIGRGVLYNEQFF.

This clonotype was observed many times. The chain has TRBV7-3 and TRBJ2-5, with D perhaps matching TRBD1 (5 bases). Germline V gene data show CDR1 as SGHTA and CDR2 as FQGTGA. Trimming left V 2 bases short and J 4 bases short, with 14 bases between. The CDR3 runs to 15 residues. DNA for the CDR3: TGTGCCAGCAGCTTAGATTGGGGCCGACCAGAGACCCAGTACTTC. It yields the protein CASSLDWGRPETQYF.

This clonotype was recorded many times. The chain employs TRBV7-9 and TRBJ1-5, with D possibly TRBD1 on 5 matching bases. From germline, CDR1 is SEHNR and CDR2 FQNEAQ (reference sequence). The V end was cut by 4 bases, the J end by 5 bases, with 9 bases between. This CDR3 has 13 residues. CDR3 bases: TGTGCCAGCAGCTCTCGGGGGGATCAGCCCCAGCATTTT. As protein: CASSSRGDQPQHF.

In this sample, this clonotype turned up many times. The chain employs TRBV6-1 and TRBJ1-6; no clear D gene. In germline, CDR1 is MNHNS, CDR2 SASEGT. V was clipped by 5 bases and J by 6 bases, with 17 bases between them. The CDR3 runs 16 residues. In DNA form, the CDR3 reads TGTGCCAGCAGTCCCCCTGCCACAGAGTCTAATTCACCCCTCCACTTT. Translated, it gives CASSPPATESNSPLHF.

Regarding this clonotype: One base away lies a much larger clone, so this may be a sequencing read error. Likely a read error: the CDR3 ends without its conserved phenylalanine or tryptophan. J is TRBJ2-1 and V is TRBV20-1, with TRBD1 matching over 7 bases. The CDR3 is 11 residues long. The germline V gene encodes CDR1 DFQATT and CDR2 SNEGSKA (reference sequence). V dropped 5 bases and J dropped 9; count of bases not matched to a gene: 4. DNA of the CDR3: TGCAGTGCTCCCGACAGGGTTGAGCAGTTCCTC. Its translation: CSAPDRVEQFL.

J is TRBJ1-2 and V is TRBV10-3, with D perhaps matching TRBD1 (6 bases). The CDR3 totals 13 residues. Germline V gene sequence: CDR1 ENHRY, CDR2 SYGVKD. The V end lost 7 bases, the J end lost 4 bases, and 13 bases lay between the germline ends. In nucleotides, the CDR3 is TGTGCCATCAAGCCGGGGGCGAGCTATGGCTACACCTTC. It encodes CAIKPGASYGYTF.

The chain combines TRBV7-8 with TRBJ1-2, with TRBD1 matching 9 bases. CDR1 SGHVS and CDR2 FQNEAQ come from the germline V gene. Trimming at V came to 5 bases and at J to 5 bases, leaving 9 bases not matched to a gene. This CDR3 spans 15 amino acids. The CDR3 protein is CASSPSGTGLYGYTF. CDR3 DNA: TGTGCCAGCAGCCCCTCCGGGACAGGGCTTTATGGCTACACCTTC. Supplemented by reference TRBV7-8 and TRBJ1-2, the full variable domain reads GAGVSQSPRYKVAKRGQDVALRCDPISGHVSLFWYQQALGQGPEFLTYFQNEAQLDKSGLPSDRFFAERPEGSVSTLKIQRTQQEDSAVYLCASSPSGTGLYGYTFGSGTRLTVV.

Ten or more counts support this clonotype. The chain carries TRBV19 and TRBJ2-1; 7 bases map to TRBD2. Per the germline V gene, CDR1 is LNHDA and CDR2 is SQIVND (reference sequence). Trimming took 5 bases from V and 4 from J; bases not matched to a gene: 11. CDR3 length: 16 amino acids. The DNA for the CDR3 is TGTGCCAGTAGTCCCCCTTCCGGCGGGGGTTACAATGAGCAGTTCTTC. It translates to CASSPPSGGGYNEQFF.

The rearrangement uses TRBV9 and TRBJ2-3, with D perhaps TRBD1 or TRBD2 (5 bases each). CDR3 length: 15 amino acids. Germline V gene sequence: CDR1 SGDLS, CDR2 YYNGEE. Trimming cost V 3 bases and J 4 bases, with 15 bases left between them. The DNA of the CDR3 is TGTGCCAGCAGCGGGGGACGGGCGGTTGCAGATACGCAGTATTTT. It specifies CASSGGRAVADTQYF.

With regard to this clonotype: Since a much larger clone is just one base distant, this may be a read error. The chain has TRBV5-1 and TRBJ2-5, with TRBD1 matching over 9 bases. The CDR3 length is 15 residues. J lost 5 bases, V lost 6 bases, and 11 bases had no gene match. CDR1 is SGHRS, CDR2 YFSETQ, per germline. The DNA for the CDR3 is TGCGCCAGCACCCCTGGGGACAGGGACGTGGAGACCCAGTACTTC. Amino acids: CASTPGDRDVETQYF.

A remark on this clonotype: This may be a read error: a much more frequent sequence differs by one nucleotide. Because it lacks the conserved phenylalanine or tryptophan at the end, this CDR3 is likely a read error. The rearrangement joins TRBV6-2 or TRBV6-3 to TRBJ1-4; 8 bases are a match to TRBD1. The V segment lost 2 bases and the J segment 4 bases; nucleotides outside the gene matches: 3. From germline, CDR1 is MNHEY and CDR2 SVGEGT. CDR3 length equals 15 residues. For the CDR3, the DNA is TGTGCCAGCAGTTACACAACAGGGGGTAATGAAAAACTGTTTTGT. Residues: CASSYTTGGNEKLFC.

With regard to this clonotype: This may come from a read error, since a much larger clone is one base off. This CDR3 is missing its conserved last phenylalanine or tryptophan, likely due to a read error. The chain recombines TRBV11-3 with TRBJ1-1; 8 positions match TRBD1. The CDR3 spans 19 residues. Germline CDR1 reads SGHNT; CDR2 reads YENEEA. This chain's CDR3 is CASSLVYVTRGQGGTEAFL. In nucleotides, the CDR3 is TGCGCCAGCAGCCTGGTTTACGTAACCCGAGGACAGGGAGGAACTGAAGCTTTCCTT.

This clonotype has at least ten counts. The chain couples TRBV14 to TRBJ2-3; D could derive from TRBD1 or TRBD2 (5 bases each). The CDR3 length is 15 residues. Germline CDR1 SGHDN, CDR2 FVKESK. Deletions cut 0 bases from V and 2 bases from J, with 9 bases between. The CDR3 reads CASSQEWGNTDTQYF. As DNA, the CDR3 is TGTGCCAGCAGCCAAGAATGGGGGAACACAGATACGCAGTATTTT.

About this clonotype: This clone may be a read error of a much larger clone one base away. This chain links TRBV9 with TRBJ1-1, with D tentatively TRBD1 (6 bases). Germline V gene data show CDR1 as SGDLS and CDR2 as YYNGEE. The ends were cut back, 7 bases at V and 0 bases at J, with 19 bases in the middle. CDR3 size: 16 residues. CDR3: CASGSGGGRVNTEAFF. CDR3 sequence (DNA): TGTGCCAGCGGCTCTGGTGGGGGGCGCGTGAACACTGAAGCTTTCTTT.

This clonotype has a count of ten or more. V usage is TRBV4-1 and J usage is TRBJ1-6; D remains ambiguous. V lost 1 base and J lost 14, with 18 bases in between. Germline CDR1 is MGHRA and CDR2 is YSYEKL. The CDR3 extends over 15 amino acids. This chain's CDR3 is CASSQGQVTPSALHF. CDR3 sequence (DNA): TGCGCCAGCAGCCAAGGTCAGGTAACCCCTTCGGCCCTCCACTTT.

This clonotype was found a few times. The chain has TRBV20-1 and TRBJ2-7; D uncertain. V lost 3 bases and J lost 3, with 12 bases in between. The CDR3 length is 13 residues. Germline values: CDR1 DFQATT, CDR2 SNEGSKA (reference sequence). CDR3 loop: CSASAAVGYEQYF. The CDR3 DNA reads TGCAGTGCTAGCGCGGCAGTAGGCTACGAGCAGTACTTC.

This clonotype was observed at least ten times. V and J are TRBV12-3 or TRBV12-4 and TRBJ1-1; D possibly corresponds to TRBD1 (5 bases). This CDR3 is 11 amino acids long. Deletions cut 8 bases from V and 1 base from J, with 5 bases between. CDR3 coding DNA: TGTGCCAGCGGGGGGAACACTGAAGCTTTCTTT. Translation: CASGGNTEAFF.

The rearrangement joins TRBV7-2 to TRBJ2-2, with 7 bases aligning to TRBD2. Trimming cost V 7 bases and J 2 bases; bases outside gene matches: 7. The CDR3 consists of 15 residues. From germline, CDR1 is SGHTA and CDR2 FQGNSA. The CDR3 loop is CASILRLANTGELFF. The CDR3 DNA reads as TGTGCCAGCATTTTAAGACTAGCCAACACCGGGGAGCTGTTTTTT.

On this clonotype itself: A single base separates this from a much larger clone, so it may be a read error. This sequence joins TRBV5-4 and TRBJ1-2, with 8 bases aligning to TRBD1. This CDR3 contains 14 residues. Germline CDR1 and CDR2: SGHNT and YYREEE (reference sequence). The CDR3 sequence: CASSRGQEDYGFTF. In DNA, the CDR3 is TGTGCCAGCAGCCGGGGACAGGAAGACTATGGCTTCACCTTC.

This clonotype was seen once. Since a much larger clone is just one base distant, this may be a read error. The chain links TRBV5-1 to TRBJ2-1, with D tentatively TRBD1 or TRBD2 (6 bases each). The CDR3 has 16 amino acids. V was clipped by 4 bases and J by 7 bases, with 21 bases between them. The germline CDR1 and CDR2 sequences are SGHRS and YFSETQ. The CDR3 coding sequence is TGCGCCAGCAGCCGTACAGGGTTTGGAGGGGATAATGAGCAGTTCTTC. Translation: CASSRTGFGGDNEQFF. Combining the CDR3 with reference TRBV5-1 and TRBJ2-1 gives the whole variable domain KAGVTQTPRYLIKTRGQQVTLSCSPISGHRSVSWYQQTPGQGLQFLFEYFSETQRNKGNFPGRFSGRQFSNSRSEMNVSTLELGDSALYLCASSRTGFGGDNEQFFGPGTRLTVL.

The gene calls are TRBV29-1 and TRBJ2-2; possibly TRBD1 or TRBD2 for D (6 bases each). Germline V gives CDR1 SQVTM, CDR2 ANQGSEA. The V gene lost 1 base and the J gene lost 7 bases, with 16 bases spanning the gap. This CDR3 region has 15 residues. Here the CDR3 reads CSVEVGRGQGGELFF. CDR3 sequence (DNA): TGCAGCGTTGAAGTGGGTCGGGGGCAAGGCGGGGAGCTGTTTTTT.